This T cell receptor (beta chain) was sequenced during a study of OX40 agonist ivuxolimab in advanced cancers. Turning to the study itself: Ivuxolimab, an antibody that agonizes OX40 (CD134), was administered to the patients.

The table lists this clone with a count of one. Its antigen is not identified. Profiled with immunoSEQ multiplex PCR; TCRdb holds only in-frame clones, not every one. The repertoire holds around 72,000 clones, 70% to 90% seen once, with 2.5% to 3% in the top ten. The CDR3 extends over 16 amino acids. From germline, CDR1 is SNHLY and CDR2 FYNNEI. The V segment lost 5 bases and the J segment 3 bases; nucleotides outside the gene matches: 8. General study findings and limits: More expanded clones were found, on average, in CD8+ than in CD4+ T cells. Individuals who were partial responders at 0.1-3.0 mg/kg had clonal expansion that ranked among the lowest.

Here the sequenced sample was CD4+ or CD8+ T cells sorted from blood, taken in a trial of the OX40 agonist ivuxolimab. This receptor was identified in an adult with an advanced solid tumor such as melanoma, head and neck, liver or kidney cancer. The chain employs TRBV2 and TRBJ1-4, with 8 bases matching TRBD1. The CDR3, as DNA: TGTGCCAGCAGTAACCAGGGGGCGCAGGCTAATGAAAAACTGTTTTTT. Translating gives CASSNQGAQANEKLFF. The entire variable domain, with the rest obtained from reference TRBV2 and TRBJ1-4, is as follows: EPEVTQTPSHQVTQMGQEVILRCVPISNHLYFYWYRQILGQKVEFLVSFYNNEISEKSEIFDDQFSVERPDGSNFTLKIRSTKLEDSAMYFCASSNQGAQANEKLFFGSGTQLSVL.